The clone carrying this T cell receptor beta chain came up many times. Its antigen is still unknown. The sample belongs to a study of breast tumors, draining lymph nodes, adjacent tissues. The lymph nodes were axillary draining lymph nodes from breast cancer patients. Study-level results: Luminal-like breast cancer showed significantly greater tumor-nontumor repertoire similarity than basal-like breast cancer did. The lymph node origin of tumor T cells was framed as consistent with a hypothesis, not demonstrated. Tumor repertoires ranked between lymph nodes and nontumor tissue in diversity, with V and J gene preferences. Most tumor T cells seemingly derive from lymph node, then expand in tumor.

The CDR3 is 13 residues long. V was pared by 11 bases and J by 2 bases, with 7 bases of the junction left unmatched. Germline V gene lookup returns CDR1 SGHAT and CDR2 FQNNGV. Each CDR3 protein is one row after TCRdb ran MiXCR on the multiplex PCR reads. The sample carries approximately 100,000 distinct CDR3 sequences, around 20% recorded once. The J gene is TRBJ2-3, the V gene TRBV11-2, with 7 bases fitting TRBD2. This clonotype was sampled from a female donor with breast cancer. Some clones in this sample may be carry-over from other donors' samples. The sample taken for sequencing was axillary lymph node tissue. The CDR3 reads CACGGQPTDTQYF. DNA of the CDR3: TGTGCCTGCGGGGGTCAGCCCACAGATACGCAGTATTTT.